This TCR beta chain was recorded in a study of identical twins. The germline CDR1 and CDR2 sequences are MNHEY and SVGAGI. With 4 bases removed from V and 2 bases from J, the gap between germline ends came to 9 bases. The CDR3 covers 14 residues. TCRdb fed the 5' RACE reads into MiXCR, producing one record per CDR3 protein. The table lists about 430,000 distinct CDR3 sequences, under 20% of them singletons. Study findings and constraints: Within twin pairs, the out-of-frame alpha sequences they shared showed excess low generation probability.

This clonotype was observed a few times. Its antigen remains unidentified. Sequencing used naive T cells sorted from blood. This chain connects TRBV6-5 to TRBJ2-1; D gene uncertain. This sequence originates from a man aged 50 to 60 in good health. CDR3 residues: CASSLSAPYNEQFF. The CDR3 DNA follows: TGTGCCAGCAGTTTGTCTGCCCCCTACAATGAGCAGTTCTTC.